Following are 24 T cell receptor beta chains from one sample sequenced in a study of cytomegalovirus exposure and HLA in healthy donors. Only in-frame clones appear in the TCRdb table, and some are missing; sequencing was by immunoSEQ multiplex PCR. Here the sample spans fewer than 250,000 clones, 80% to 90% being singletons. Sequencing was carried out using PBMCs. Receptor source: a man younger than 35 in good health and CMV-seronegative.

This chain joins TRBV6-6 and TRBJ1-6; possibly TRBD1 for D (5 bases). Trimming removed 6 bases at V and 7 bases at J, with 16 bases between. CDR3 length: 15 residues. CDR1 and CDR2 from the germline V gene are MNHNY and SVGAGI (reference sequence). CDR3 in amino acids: CASSLDVGGNSPLHF. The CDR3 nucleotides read TGTGCCAGCAGCCTAGATGTGGGGGGGAATTCACCCCTCCACTTT.

The CDR3 loop is CASNSDRPTNYGYTF. CDR3 nucleotides: TGTGCCAGTAACTCGGACAGACCTACTAACTATGGCTACACCTTC. This chain uses TRBV6-6 with TRBJ1-2; D possibly corresponds to TRBD1 (6 bases). The ends were cut back, 9 bases at V and 0 bases at J, with 17 bases in the middle. CDR3 length equals 15 residues. From germline, CDR1 is MNHNY and CDR2 SVGAGI (reference sequence).

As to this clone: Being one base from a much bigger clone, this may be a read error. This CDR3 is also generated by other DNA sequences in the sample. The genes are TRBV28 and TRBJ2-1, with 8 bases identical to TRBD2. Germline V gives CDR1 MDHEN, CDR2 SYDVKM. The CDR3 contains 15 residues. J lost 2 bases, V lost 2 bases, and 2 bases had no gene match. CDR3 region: CASSLASGPYNEQFF. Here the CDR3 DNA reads TGTGCCAGCAGTTTAGCTAGCGGGCCCTACAATGAGCAGTTCTTC.

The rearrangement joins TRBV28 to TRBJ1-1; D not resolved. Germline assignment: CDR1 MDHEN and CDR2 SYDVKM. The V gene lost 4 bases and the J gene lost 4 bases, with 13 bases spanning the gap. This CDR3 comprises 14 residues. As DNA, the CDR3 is TGTGCCAGCAGTTGGCGGGGAGACGGCACTGAAGCTTTCTTT. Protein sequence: CASSWRGDGTEAFF.

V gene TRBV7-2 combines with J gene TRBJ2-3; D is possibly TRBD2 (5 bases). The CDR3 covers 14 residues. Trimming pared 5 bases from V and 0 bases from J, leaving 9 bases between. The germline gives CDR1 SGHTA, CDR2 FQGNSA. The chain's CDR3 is CASSLLVSTDTQYF. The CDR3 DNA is TGTGCCAGCAGCCTACTAGTAAGCACAGATACGCAGTATTTT. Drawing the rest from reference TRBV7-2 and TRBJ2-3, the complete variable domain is GAGVSQSPSNKVTEKGKDVELRCDPISGHTALYWYRQSLGQGLEFLIYFQGNSAPDKSGLPSDRFSAERTGGSVSTLTIQRTQQEDSAVYLCASSLLVSTDTQYFGPGTRLTVL.

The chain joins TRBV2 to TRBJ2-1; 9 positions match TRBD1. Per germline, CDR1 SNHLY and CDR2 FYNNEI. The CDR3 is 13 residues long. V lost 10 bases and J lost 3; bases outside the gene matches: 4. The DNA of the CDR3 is TGTGCCATTAGGACAGGGGTCTACAATGAGCAGTTCTTC. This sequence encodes CAIRTGVYNEQFF.

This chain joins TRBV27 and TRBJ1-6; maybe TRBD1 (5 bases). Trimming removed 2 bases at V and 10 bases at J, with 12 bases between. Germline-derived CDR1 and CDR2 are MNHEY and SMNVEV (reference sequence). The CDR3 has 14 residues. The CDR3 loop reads CASSLGRDYSPLHF. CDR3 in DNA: TGTGCCAGCAGTTTAGGCAGGGATTACTCACCCCTCCACTTT.

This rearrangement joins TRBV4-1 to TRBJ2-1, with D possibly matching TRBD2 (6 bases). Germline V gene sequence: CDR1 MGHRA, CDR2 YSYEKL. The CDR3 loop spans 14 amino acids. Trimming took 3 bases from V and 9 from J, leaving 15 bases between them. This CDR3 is CASSQERLVTEQFF. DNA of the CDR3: TGCGCCAGCAGCCAGGAAAGACTAGTCACTGAGCAGTTCTTC.

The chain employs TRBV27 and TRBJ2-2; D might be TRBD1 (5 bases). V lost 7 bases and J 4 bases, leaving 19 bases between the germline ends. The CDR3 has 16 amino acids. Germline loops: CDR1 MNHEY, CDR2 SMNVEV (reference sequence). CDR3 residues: CASTSQGRVATGELFF. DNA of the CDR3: TGTGCCAGCACCTCTCAGGGCAGGGTGGCCACCGGGGAGCTGTTTTTT.

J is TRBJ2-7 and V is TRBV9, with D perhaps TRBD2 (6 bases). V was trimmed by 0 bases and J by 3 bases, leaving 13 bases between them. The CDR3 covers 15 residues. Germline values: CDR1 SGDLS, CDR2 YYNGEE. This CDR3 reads CASSVAASVLYEQYF. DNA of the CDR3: TGTGCCAGCAGCGTAGCGGCTAGCGTCCTCTACGAGCAGTACTTC.

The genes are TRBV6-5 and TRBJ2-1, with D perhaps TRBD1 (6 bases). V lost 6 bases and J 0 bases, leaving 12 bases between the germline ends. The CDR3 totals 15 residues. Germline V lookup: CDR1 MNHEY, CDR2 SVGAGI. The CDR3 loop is CASSPPRGSYNEQFF. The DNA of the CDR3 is TGTGCCAGCAGCCCCCCCAGGGGCTCCTACAATGAGCAGTTCTTC.

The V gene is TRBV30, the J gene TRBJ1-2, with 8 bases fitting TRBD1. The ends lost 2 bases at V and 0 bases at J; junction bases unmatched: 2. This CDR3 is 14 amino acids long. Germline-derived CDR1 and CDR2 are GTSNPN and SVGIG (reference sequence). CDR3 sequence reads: CAWSRQGTNYGYTF. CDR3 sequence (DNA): TGTGCCTGGAGTCGACAGGGGACTAACTATGGCTACACCTTC.

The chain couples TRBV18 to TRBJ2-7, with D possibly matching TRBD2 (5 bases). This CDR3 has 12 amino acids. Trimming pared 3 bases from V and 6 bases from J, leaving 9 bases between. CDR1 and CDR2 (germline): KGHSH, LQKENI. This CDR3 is CASSPREGEQYF. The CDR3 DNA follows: TGTGCCAGCTCACCGAGAGAGGGCGAGCAGTACTTC.

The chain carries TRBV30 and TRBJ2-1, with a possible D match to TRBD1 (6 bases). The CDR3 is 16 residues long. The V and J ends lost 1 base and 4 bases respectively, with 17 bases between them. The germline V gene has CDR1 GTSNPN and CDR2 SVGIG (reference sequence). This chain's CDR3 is CAWSEPGQHLYNEQFF. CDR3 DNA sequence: TGTGCCTGGAGTGAGCCGGGACAACACTTATACAATGAGCAGTTCTTC.

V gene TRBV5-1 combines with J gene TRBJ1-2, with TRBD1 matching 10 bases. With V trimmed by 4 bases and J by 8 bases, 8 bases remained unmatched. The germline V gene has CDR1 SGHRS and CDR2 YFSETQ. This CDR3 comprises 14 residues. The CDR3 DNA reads TGCGCCAGCAGCAAGGGACAGGGGATCGGAGGCTACACCTTC. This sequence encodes CASSKGQGIGGYTF.

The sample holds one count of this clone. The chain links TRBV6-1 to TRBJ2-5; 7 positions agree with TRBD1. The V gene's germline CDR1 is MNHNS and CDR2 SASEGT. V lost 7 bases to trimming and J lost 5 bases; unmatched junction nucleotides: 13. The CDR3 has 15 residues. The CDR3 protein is CASTLTGQVRETQYF. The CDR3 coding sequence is TGTGCCAGCACCTTGACAGGGCAAGTCCGGGAGACCCAGTACTTC.

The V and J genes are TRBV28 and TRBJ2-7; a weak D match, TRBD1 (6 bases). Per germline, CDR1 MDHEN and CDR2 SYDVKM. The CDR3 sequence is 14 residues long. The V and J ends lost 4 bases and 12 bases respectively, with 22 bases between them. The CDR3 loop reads CASSSQGSVKSWYF. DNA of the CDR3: TGTGCCAGCAGTTCCCAGGGGAGTGTTAAGTCTTGGTACTTC.

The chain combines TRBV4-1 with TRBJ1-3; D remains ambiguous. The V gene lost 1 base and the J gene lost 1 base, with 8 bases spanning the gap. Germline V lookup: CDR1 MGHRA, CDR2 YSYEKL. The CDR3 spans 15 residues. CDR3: CASSQGLGSGNTIYF. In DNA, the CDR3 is TGCGCCAGCAGCCAAGGTCTCGGGTCTGGAAACACCATATATTTT.

The CDR3 coding sequence is TGTGCCAGCAGTCCCGCCCGGGAATCGAGGTATGGCTACACCTTC. The encoded protein is CASSPARESRYGYTF. The J gene is TRBJ1-2, the V gene TRBV7-8, with D uncertain. Per the germline V gene, CDR1 is SGHVS and CDR2 is FQNEAQ. Trimming left V 6 bases short and J 5 bases short, with 19 bases between. CDR3 length equals 15 residues.

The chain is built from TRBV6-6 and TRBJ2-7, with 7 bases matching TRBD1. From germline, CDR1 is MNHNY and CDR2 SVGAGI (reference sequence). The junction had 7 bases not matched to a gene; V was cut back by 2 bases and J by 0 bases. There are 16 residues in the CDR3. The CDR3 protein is CASSYGWDSGSYEQYF. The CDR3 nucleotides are TGTGCCAGCAGTTACGGTTGGGACAGCGGCTCCTACGAGCAGTACTTC.

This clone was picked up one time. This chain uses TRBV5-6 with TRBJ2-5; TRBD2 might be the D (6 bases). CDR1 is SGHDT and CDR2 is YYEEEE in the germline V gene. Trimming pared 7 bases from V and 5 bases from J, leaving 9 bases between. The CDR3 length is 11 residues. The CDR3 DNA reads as TGTGCCAGCCACCGGGGGGAGACCCAGTACTTC. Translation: CASHRGETQYF.

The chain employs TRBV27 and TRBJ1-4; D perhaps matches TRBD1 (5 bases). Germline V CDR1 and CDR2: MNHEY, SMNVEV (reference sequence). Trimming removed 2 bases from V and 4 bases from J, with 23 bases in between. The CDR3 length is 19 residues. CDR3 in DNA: TGTGCCAGCAGTTTACAGTTCAGGGATTCAATGGCGAGTAATGAAAAACTGTTTTTT. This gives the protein CASSLQFRDSMASNEKLFF.

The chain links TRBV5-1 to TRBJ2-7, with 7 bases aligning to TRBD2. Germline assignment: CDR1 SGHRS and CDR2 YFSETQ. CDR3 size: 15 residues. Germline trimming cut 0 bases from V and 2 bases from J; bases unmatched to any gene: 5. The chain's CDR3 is CASSLASGTTYEQYF. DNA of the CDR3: TGCGCCAGCAGCTTGGCCAGCGGGACGACCTACGAGCAGTACTTC. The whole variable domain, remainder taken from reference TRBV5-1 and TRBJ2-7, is KAGVTQTPRYLIKTRGQQVTLSCSPISGHRSVSWYQQTPGQGLQFLFEYFSETQRNKGNFPGRFSGRQFSNSRSEMNVSTLELGDSALYLCASSLASGTTYEQYFGPGTRLTVT.

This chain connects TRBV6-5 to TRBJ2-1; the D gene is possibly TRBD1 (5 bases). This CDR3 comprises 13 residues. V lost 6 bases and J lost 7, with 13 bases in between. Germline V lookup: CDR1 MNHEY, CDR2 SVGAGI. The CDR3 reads CASSPSRDNEQFF. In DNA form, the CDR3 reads TGTGCCAGCAGCCCCTCCAGGGATAATGAGCAGTTCTTC.